This T cell receptor beta chain stems from a study of blood T cells in healthy people across ages. Comments on this clonotype: Its antigen is unknown.

The germline CDR1 and CDR2 sequences are MDHEN and SYDVKM. The CDR3 spans 14 residues. V lost 3 bases, J lost 3 bases, and 10 bases lay in between. Findings of the study overall: Observed TCR beta diversity per million T cells went down as age went up. This fall followed a roughly linear course with age.

Next came a second PCR, run for about 7 to 12 cycles, which used a sample-barcoded 5' primer along with a J-beta primer mix. Tagging of each cDNA molecule was performed by a template-switch adaptor with 12 random nucleotides. MiXCR, run by TCRdb on the 5' RACE reads, gives a single entry per CDR3 protein. The sample lists 780,000 or so distinct CDR3 sequences; just over 55% were seen once. At least 5 micrograms of total RNA were extracted per sample. The chain links TRBV28 to TRBJ2-3; D uncertain. The sequenced material came from blood. This clonotype was sampled from a middle-aged man in good health. The CDR3 nucleotides are TGTGCCAGCAGTTTTTTCGGCAATACAGATACGCAGTATTTT. Translating gives CASSFFGNTDTQYF.